This T cell receptor beta chain comes out of a study of shared clonotypes between healthy human individuals. This table comes from immunoSEQ multiplex PCR, and its TCRdb copy is limited to in-frame clones, with some not included. The data hold about 1 million clones, with around 74% observed a single time. Of note for this clone: The identical CDR3 is also encoded by other nucleotide sequences in the sample.

Material for sequencing was memory CD4+ T cells sorted from blood. Specified subset: CD45RA-negative fraction. The receptor's source is a man younger than 35 in good health.

CDR3 in amino acids: CASSLEGGVSTEAFF. CDR3 in DNA: TGTGCCAGCAGCTTAGAGGGCGGGGTCAGCACTGAAGCTTTCTTT. V and J are TRBV11-2 and TRBJ1-1; no definite D call. The length of the CDR3 is 15 residues. The V and J ends lost 0 bases and 4 bases respectively, with 12 bases between them. Germline V CDR1 and CDR2: SGHAT, FQNNGV.